The clone carrying this T cell receptor (beta chain) was found many times. The data were taken from a study of T-cell reconstitution after alpha-beta-depleted transplantation in children. The library targeted TCRbeta and was prepared with unique molecular identifiers. Using its own MiXCR run on the PCR reads, TCRdb lists one record per CDR3 protein. Among 350,000 to 450,000 distinct CDR3 sequences listed, roughly 13% were seen once. Per germline, CDR1 SGHRS and CDR2 YFSETQ. V lost 0 bases and J lost 0, with 7 bases in between. This CDR3 contains 15 residues. The J gene is TRBJ2-1, the V gene TRBV5-1; no clear D gene. The receptor comes from a human donor who donated a stem cell graft to a child with Fanconi anemia. The specimen was PBMCs, collected from the stem cell graft. Here the CDR3 reads CASSLEQPSYNEQFF. DNA of the CDR3: TGCGCCAGCAGCTTGGAGCAGCCCTCCTACAATGAGCAGTTCTTC.